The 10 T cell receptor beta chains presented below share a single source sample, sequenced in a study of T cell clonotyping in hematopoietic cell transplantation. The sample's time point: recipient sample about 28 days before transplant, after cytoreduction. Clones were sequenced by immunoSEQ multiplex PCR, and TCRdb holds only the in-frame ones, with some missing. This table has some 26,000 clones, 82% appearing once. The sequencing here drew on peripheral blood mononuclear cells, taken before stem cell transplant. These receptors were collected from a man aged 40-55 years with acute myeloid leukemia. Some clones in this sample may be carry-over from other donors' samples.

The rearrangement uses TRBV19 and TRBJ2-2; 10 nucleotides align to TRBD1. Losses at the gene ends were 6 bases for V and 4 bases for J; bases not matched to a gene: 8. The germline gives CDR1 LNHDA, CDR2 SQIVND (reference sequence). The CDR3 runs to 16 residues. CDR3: CASSIGQGGRTGELFF. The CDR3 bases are TGTGCCAGTAGCATCGGACAGGGGGGGCGCACCGGGGAGCTGTTTTTT.

CDR3 loop: CASRGGEGIYNEQFF. The CDR3 nucleotides are TGTGCCAGCAGGGGTGGGGAGGGGATCTACAATGAGCAGTTCTTC. V and J are TRBV9 and TRBJ2-1; 7 bases fit TRBD2. V was clipped by 5 bases and J by 3 bases; unmatched bases: 8. Germline CDR1 SGDLS, CDR2 YYNGEE. The CDR3 loop spans 15 amino acids.

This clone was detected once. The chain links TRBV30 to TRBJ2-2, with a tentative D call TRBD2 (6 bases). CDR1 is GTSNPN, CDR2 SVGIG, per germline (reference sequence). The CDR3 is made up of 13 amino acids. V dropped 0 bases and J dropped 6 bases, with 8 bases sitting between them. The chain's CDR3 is CAWSVGGAGELFF. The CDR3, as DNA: TGTGCCTGGAGTGTGGGCGGGGCCGGGGAGCTGTTTTTT.

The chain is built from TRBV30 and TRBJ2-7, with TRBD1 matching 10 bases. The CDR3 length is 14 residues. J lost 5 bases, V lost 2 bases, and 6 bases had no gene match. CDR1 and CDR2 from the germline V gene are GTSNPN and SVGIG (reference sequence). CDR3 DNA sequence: TGTGCCTGGAGTACCGGGACAGGGGTCGACGAGCAGTACTTC. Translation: CAWSTGTGVDEQYF.

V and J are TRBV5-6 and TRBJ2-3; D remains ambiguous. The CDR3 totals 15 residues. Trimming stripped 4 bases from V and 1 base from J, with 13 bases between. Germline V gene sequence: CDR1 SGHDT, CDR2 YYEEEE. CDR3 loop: CASSLSPGGTDTQYF. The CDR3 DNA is TGTGCCAGCAGCCTTTCTCCAGGAGGCACAGATACGCAGTATTTT.

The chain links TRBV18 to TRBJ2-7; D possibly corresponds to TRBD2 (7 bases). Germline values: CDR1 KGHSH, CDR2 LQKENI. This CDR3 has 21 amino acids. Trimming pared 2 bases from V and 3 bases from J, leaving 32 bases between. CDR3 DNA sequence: TGTGCCAGCTCACCATCCGTCGAAGGTGCGGGGGCGCCCCGCTCACTCTACGAGCAGTACTTC. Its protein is CASSPSVEGAGAPRSLYEQYF.

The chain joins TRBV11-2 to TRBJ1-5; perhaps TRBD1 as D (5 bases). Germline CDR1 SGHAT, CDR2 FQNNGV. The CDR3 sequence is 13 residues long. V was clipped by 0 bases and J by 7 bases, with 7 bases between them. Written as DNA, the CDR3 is TGTGCCAGCAGCTTAGAGCGGGGGCAGCCCCAGCATTTT. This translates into CASSLERGQPQHF.

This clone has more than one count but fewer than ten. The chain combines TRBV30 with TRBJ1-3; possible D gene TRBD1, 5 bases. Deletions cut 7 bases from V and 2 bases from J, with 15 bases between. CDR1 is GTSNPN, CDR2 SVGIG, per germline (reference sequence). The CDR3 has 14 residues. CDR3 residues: CAYSPGLAGNTIYF. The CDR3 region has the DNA TGTGCCTACTCTCCGGGACTGGCTGGAAACACCATATATTTT.

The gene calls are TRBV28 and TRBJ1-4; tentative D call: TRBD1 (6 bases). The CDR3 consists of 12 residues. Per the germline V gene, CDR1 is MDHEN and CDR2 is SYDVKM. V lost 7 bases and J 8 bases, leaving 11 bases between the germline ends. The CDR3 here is CASTSGVEKLFF. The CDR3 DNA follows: TGTGCCAGCACCTCAGGGGTAGAAAAACTGTTTTTT.

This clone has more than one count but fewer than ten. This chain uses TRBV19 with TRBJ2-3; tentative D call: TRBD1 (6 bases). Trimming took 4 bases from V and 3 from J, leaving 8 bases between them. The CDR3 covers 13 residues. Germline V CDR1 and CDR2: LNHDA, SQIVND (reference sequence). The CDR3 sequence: CASSTTGTDTQYF. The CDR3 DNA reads TGTGCCAGTAGTACAACAGGGACAGATACGCAGTATTTT.